This TCR beta chain is from a study of blood T cell repertoires in COVID-19. Study context: From the United States, Italy and Spain came samples of acute and convalescent COVID-19.

Generated by immunoSEQ multiplex PCR, the TCRdb table keeps only in-frame clones and is missing some. The table lists some 130,000 clones, approximately 90% of them singletons, with around a tenth in the top ten. This CDR3 spans 15 amino acids. V lost 5 bases and J 0 bases, leaving 13 bases between the germline ends. Germline V gives CDR1 MNHEY, CDR2 SVGAGI. The chain recombines TRBV6-5 with TRBJ1-1; perhaps TRBD1 as D (6 bases). The specimen sequenced was peripheral blood. This clonotype was obtained from a man in his forties or fifties with acute or convalescent COVID-19. The CDR3 loop reads CASSNANRVNTEAFF. CDR3 bases: TGTGCCAGCAGTAATGCCAACAGGGTGAACACTGAAGCTTTCTTT.